This is a list of T cell receptor beta chains from one sample in a study of T cell repertoires in ileal Crohn's disease. The data were produced by immunoSEQ multiplex PCR, yet TCRdb's version contains in-frame clones alone and is incomplete. The table shows approximately 11,000 clones, with about four fifths occurring only once. Sequencing used ileal tissue. Receptor source: an adult with Crohn's disease. Each CDR3 is given with its conserved first and last residue. A D gene is named only where the DNA matches it firmly. Clone size is given for some rows only: seen once, a few or many times, or a class if the clone is expanded.

V gene: TRBV6-4
J gene: TRBJ1-6
D gene: -
clone size: once
CDR3 protein: CASSDSPGNSPLHF
CDR3 DNA: TGTGCCAGCAGTGACTCGCCGGGGAACTCACCCCTCCACTTT

V gene: TRBV27
J gene: TRBJ1-1
D gene: -
clone size: -
CDR3 protein: CASSLWGRAQNTEAFF
CDR3 DNA: TGTGCCAGCAGTTTATGGGGCAGGGCACAGAACACTGAAGCTTTCTTT

V gene: TRBV5-4
J gene: TRBJ2-3
D gene: -
clone size: few
CDR3 protein: CASSLSRTDTQYF
CDR3 DNA: TGTGCCAGCAGCTTGTCCAGGACAGATACGCAGTATTTT

V gene: TRBV27
J gene: TRBJ1-6
D gene: -
clone size: -
CDR3 protein: CASSLSAAGSPLHF
CDR3 DNA: TGTGCCAGCAGTTTATCCGCGGCTGGGTCACCCCTCCACTTT

V gene: TRBV27
J gene: TRBJ2-4
D gene: TRBD1
clone size: -
CDR3 protein: CASSSSRGRGIQYF
CDR3 DNA: TGTGCCAGCAGTTCCTCTAGGGGGCGCGGCATTCAGTACTTC

V gene: TRBV19
J gene: TRBJ2-7
D gene: -
clone size: -
CDR3 protein: CASSPPGRSYEQYF
CDR3 DNA: TGTGCCAGTAGTCCCCCAGGGAGGAGTTACGAGCAGTACTTC

V gene: TRBV4-1
J gene: TRBJ2-5
D gene: -
clone size: -
CDR3 protein: CASSQDSGKGGTQYF
CDR3 DNA: TGCGCCAGCAGCCAAGATTCAGGGAAGGGTGGGACCCAGTACTTC

V gene: TRBV9
J gene: TRBJ2-3
D gene: TRBD2
clone size: -
CDR3 protein: CASSVGSLGGLAGIHTDTQYF
CDR3 DNA: TGTGCCAGCAGCGTAGGATCGCTAGGGGGACTAGCGGGCATACACACAGATACGCAGTATTTT

V gene: TRBV2
J gene: TRBJ2-7
D gene: TRBD2
clone size: -
CDR3 protein: CASRKLAGASEQYF
CDR3 DNA: TGTGCCAGCAGAAAACTAGCGGGGGCGTCCGAGCAGTACTTC

V gene: TRBV5-6
J gene: TRBJ2-7
D gene: TRBD1
clone size: -
CDR3 protein: CASSPDRGRGEQYF
CDR3 DNA: TGTGCCAGCAGCCCCGACAGGGGGCGTGGCGAGCAGTACTTC

V gene: TRBV2
J gene: TRBJ1-1
D gene: TRBD1
clone size: -
CDR3 protein: CASSIQGPTNTEAFF
CDR3 DNA: TGTGCCAGCAGTATACAGGGGCCGACAAACACTGAAGCTTTCTTT

V gene: TRBV7-6
J gene: TRBJ2-1
D gene: TRBD2
clone size: -
CDR3 protein: CASSFEAGGRNEQFF
CDR3 DNA: TGTGCCAGCAGCTTCGAAGCGGGGGGGCGAAATGAGCAGTTCTTC